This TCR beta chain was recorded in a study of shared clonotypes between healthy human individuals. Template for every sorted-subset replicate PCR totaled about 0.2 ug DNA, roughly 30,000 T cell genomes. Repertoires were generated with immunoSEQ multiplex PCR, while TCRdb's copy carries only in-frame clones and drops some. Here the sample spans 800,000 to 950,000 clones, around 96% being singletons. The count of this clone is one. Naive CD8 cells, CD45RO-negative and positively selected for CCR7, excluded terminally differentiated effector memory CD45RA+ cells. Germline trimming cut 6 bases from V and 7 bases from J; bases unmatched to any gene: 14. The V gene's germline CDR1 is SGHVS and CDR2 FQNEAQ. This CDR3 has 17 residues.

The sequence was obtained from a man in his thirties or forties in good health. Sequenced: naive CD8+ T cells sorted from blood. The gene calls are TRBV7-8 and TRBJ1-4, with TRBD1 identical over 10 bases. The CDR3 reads CASSYRQGAYSGEKLFF. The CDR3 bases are TGTGCCAGCAGTTATAGACAGGGGGCCTACTCTGGTGAAAAACTGTTTTTT.